Detailed here is one TCR beta chain. Which antigen it targets is not known. Base qualities were left out, and no much larger clone turns up one base away. V and J lose 0 bases and 4 bases, and a span of 7 bases separates them. CDR1 LGHNA and CDR2 YNFKEQ are derived from the germline V gene. The cysteine opens and the phenylalanine closes a CDR3 of 15 amino acids. The entry retains the CDR3 DNA only, 45 bases that are in frame from base 1. The immunoSEQ kit was used, according to the manufacturer's recommendations, to generate TCR beta libraries from genomic DNA. Library preparation used a first multiplex PCR with proprietary primers, then a second PCR adding unique barcodes, with bead cleanups after each round. Each sample batch included a kit-provided positive control reaction and a negative control reaction. The final libraries were assessed on an Agilent 4200 TapeStation D1000 ScreenTape, pooled by volume, and quantified by qPCR. Sequencing ran on an Illumina NextSeq500 with a MidOutput 150-cycle cartridge, using 156 Read1 and 15 Index1 cycles with kit custom primers. The pooled library was loaded at around 1 pM, and about 19% PhiX control was spiked in. Turning to the authors' computational methods: The vendor-processed data were analyzed in R, and a clonotype was defined as all T cells that share the same CDR3 nucleotide sequence. In the clone abundance analyses, frequencies in each sample were normalized to that sample's 10,000 most abundant clones. Public T cell clones, which averaged fewer than five per sample, were removed prior to analysis. Tumor-enriched and baseline blood-enriched clonotypes were defined by at least a 32-fold difference in abundance between compartments. Clonotypes expanded or contracted between blood time points were identified with a beta-binomial differential abundance model. Tumor-blood repertoire similarity was measured with the Baroni-Urbani and Buser coefficient, and groups were compared using two-tailed Wilcoxon tests in R. TCRdb obtained this table from immuneACCESS and retained in-frame rearrangements with V and J assigned. These tables miss some clones; where compared with another copy, unresolved V genes account for less than half of the shortfall, and the remainder is unexplained. Clonal size and the V and J genes are those of that table, whereas D and trimming came from the DNA. The sample includes some 150,000 clones, with roughly 88% observed a single time. The top ten clones comprise more than 10% of the sample.

This entry is derived from a study of radiation and T cells in renal cell carcinoma (dated by TCRdb to the early 2020s). Regarding the study in general: The samples were drawn from a clinical trial, where primary renal cell carcinomas were treated with 15 Gy of stereotactic body radiation therapy and then removed by nephrectomy 4 weeks afterward. A total of around 50 samples underwent TCR beta sequencing, made up of approximately 26 tumors and roughly 27 peripheral blood samples. Across all 50 or so samples, around 4,000,000 unique CDR3 nucleotide sequences encoding about 2.4 million unique CDR3 amino acid sequences were identified.

The time point label, read with the paper, signifies: baseline pretreatment blood. In the paper's terms, the treatment or condition label means: 15 Gy SBRT to primary tumor, nephrectomy 4 weeks later. To track tumor-enriched clonotypes, serial peripheral blood was sampled from radiation-treated patients at baseline and at 2 weeks and 4 weeks after SBRT. Renal cell carcinoma with clear cell pathology was present in all patients. Genomic DNA for TCR sequencing was prepared using the QIAamp DNA Blood Mini Kit (Qiagen). Samples were included in the analyses only if all quality control checks were passed. Study-wide conclusions, independent of this receptor: Because the trial had a single-armed design, the trial could not examine how radiation dose or scheduling affected the TCR repertoire. An increase in top tumor clonotypes in blood was observed from baseline to 2 weeks post-radiation, followed by contraction by 4 weeks, which was taken to suggest transient expansion of tumor-resident clones. Because pretreatment tumor biopsies were not available, the study could not determine whether clonotypes were already present within the tumor at baseline. Blood repertoire dynamics were not followed beyond 4 weeks after treatment.

This clonotype was sampled from a woman aged 45-59 years with renal cell carcinoma. The input for sequencing was blood, taken from a patient whose treatment included radiotherapy and nephrectomy. Rearrangement joined TRBV4-2 to TRBJ1-6; matching of 6 bases hints at TRBD1 as the D gene. For the CDR3, the sequence is CASSQDGQYNSPLHF. The nucleotide sequence reads TGTGCCAGCAGCCAAGATGGACAGTATAATTCACCCCTCCACTTT.